Included here is one T cell receptor (beta chain) sequence, with context. Its specificity is unknown. The data were obtained in a study of T-cell reconstitution after alpha-beta-depleted transplantation in children. Study outcomes and limitations: Surviving recipient T cells and thymic progenitors underlay high day-60 TCRbeta diversity in some patients. Hyperexpanded clones declined; after one year, newly produced T cells mostly supplied diversity. Expanded clones from the graft, numbering several hundred, reportedly supplied alpha-beta T cells about two months after transplant.

CDR3 length: 14 residues. CDR1 LGHNA and CDR2 YSLEER come from the germline V gene. V dropped 1 base and J dropped 5 bases, with 6 bases sitting between them. Unique molecular identifiers were incorporated during preparation of the TCRbeta library. TCRdb used MiXCR to reprocess the PCR reads, holding one entry per CDR3 protein. This sample has 250,000 or so distinct CDR3 sequences, with more than 20% found just once. The clonotype comes from a female patient aged 2-9 years who had a stem cell transplant for congenital amegakaryocytic thrombocytopenia, so the T cells may come from the graft donor. Sequencing used PBMCs, mostly from graft donor cells, obtained 360 days after TCRalphabeta/CD19-depleted stem cell transplant. The chain carries TRBV4-3 and TRBJ1-6; D unclear. The CDR3 DNA sequence: TGCGCCAGCAGCCAAGTTCTCGATAATTCACCCCTCCACTTT. As protein: CASSQVLDNSPLHF.